This T cell receptor beta chain was obtained from a study of T-cell memory formation after mild COVID-19. Study results and caveats: From day 15 to 85, contracting clones were balanced between CD4 and CD8, whereas later expanders leaned toward CD4+. There were some responding clones in pre-infection memory, which suggested that cross-reactive memory had joined. CD4+ contracting clones were mainly CM and EM; CD8+ ones, EMRA.

This clonotype was counted a single time. No antigen is known for it. TCRdb re-derived calls from the 5' RACE reads in MiXCR, one entry per CDR3 protein. The table has hundreds of thousands of distinct CDR3 sequences, approximately 18% seen once. The sample comprised PBMCs or a T cell subset sorted from them (not recorded which). The receptor was isolated from an adult woman who had mild COVID-19 (a few samples of this study predate the infection). Cell type and time point are not known.

CDR3 loop: CASSVDRPSGNTIYF. The CDR3 coding sequence is TGTGCCAGCAGTGTCGACAGGCCCTCTGGAAACACCATATATTTT. The chain has TRBV6-5 and TRBJ1-3; D might be TRBD1 (6 bases). CDR3 size: 15 residues. CDR1 is MNHEY, CDR2 SVGAGI, per germline. V was pared by 5 bases and J by 0 bases, with 11 bases between.